This TCR beta chain was documented in a study of CD8 T cells in ankylosing spondylitis. This clonotype was counted between two and nine times. Preparation of TCR beta libraries was done by quantitative 5'-RACE with molecular barcodes. TCRdb redid the calling of the 5' RACE reads with MiXCR, one entry per CDR3 protein. The sample lists 150,000 to 200,000 distinct CDR3 sequences, 15% to 20% seen once, with 4.3% in the top ten. The specimen was blood, either unsorted or a sorted T cell fraction (not recorded which). The sequence derives from a male donor aged 10-35 years with ankylosing spondylitis or in good health (not recorded which).

Here the CDR3 DNA reads TGCAGCGTTGGAGGGGGACAGGGTGGGAACATTCAGTACTTC. Residues: CSVGGGQGGNIQYF. This chain uses TRBV29-1 with TRBJ2-4, with 9 bases that match TRBD1. The junction had 8 bases not matched to a gene; V was cut back by 4 bases and J by 7 bases. Germline CDR1 SQVTM, CDR2 ANQGSEA. This CDR3 contains 14 residues.